Sequencing of this T cell receptor beta chain was carried out in a study of CD8 T cells in Susac syndrome. Reverse transcription of roughly 0.5 to 1 ug RNA was carried out with random hexamers. An immunoSEQ multiplex PCR amplified TCR beta CDR3 over 54 Vbeta and 13 Jbeta. TCRdb reprocessed the immunoSEQ multiplex PCR reads via MiXCR and lists one record per CDR3 protein. Among around 130,000 distinct CDR3 sequences listed, 90% to 95% were seen once. This clonotype is a singleton in its sample. Its antigen is undetermined. Study conclusions and caveats: Regarding the TCR sequencing and HLA analysis, the study admitted that a relatively small number of individuals were involved.

The patients who served as multiple sclerosis controls were treatment-naive and had stable or active relapsing-remitting disease that fulfilled the revised McDonald criteria. TEMRA cells were FACS-enriched, unlike CD8+ and CD4+ T cells, which were negatively isolated. Sequenced sample: CD8+ T cells from PBMCs. The TCR originated in a human donor with multiple sclerosis.

DNA for the CDR3: TGTGCCAGCAGTACACTAGCGGCTACAGATACGCAGTATTTT. This codes for CASSTLAATDTQYF. V is TRBV12-3 or TRBV12-4 and J is TRBJ2-3, with 8 bases fitting TRBD2. CDR3 length: 14 residues. With V trimmed by 5 bases and J by 3 bases, 4 bases remained unmatched.